These 28 T cell receptor beta chains were all obtained from the same sample, sequenced in a study of blood T cell repertoires in COVID-19. This table comes from immunoSEQ multiplex PCR, and its TCRdb copy is limited to in-frame clones, with some not included. The sample gives hundreds of thousands of clones, over 80% of which show up once; approximately 0.3% is in the top ten. Sequenced material: peripheral blood. These receptors all come from a woman younger than 35 with acute or convalescent COVID-19.

The CDR3 sequence: CASSRSGRRGNQPQHF. The CDR3 DNA follows: TGTGCCAGTAGTAGATCCGGGAGGCGAGGGAATCAGCCCCAGCATTTT. The rearrangement links TRBV19 to TRBJ1-5; D not resolved. With 4 bases removed from V and 4 bases from J, the gap between germline ends came to 17 bases. The germline CDR1 and CDR2 sequences are LNHDA and SQIVND (reference sequence). The CDR3 runs to 16 residues.

The chain links TRBV2 to TRBJ1-2; possibly TRBD1 for D (5 bases). The ends were cut back, 1 base at V and 7 bases at J, with 28 bases in the middle. Germline V gene data show CDR1 as SNHLY and CDR2 as FYNNEI. The CDR3 extends over 19 amino acids. DNA of the CDR3: TGTGCCAGCAGTGAAGACCCAAACAGGCCCAAGCAGGGTATGGCTGGCTACACCTTC. The encoded protein is CASSEDPNRPKQGMAGYTF.

The J gene is TRBJ2-2, the V gene TRBV27; D gene uncertain. The V gene lost 3 bases and the J gene lost 4 bases, with 9 bases spanning the gap. Germline CDR1 MNHEY, CDR2 SMNVEV (reference sequence). The CDR3 runs to 14 residues. As DNA, the CDR3 is TGTGCCAGCAGTTTGCTACCACTCACCGGGGAGCTGTTTTTT. It encodes CASSLLPLTGELFF.

This rearrangement joins TRBV19 to TRBJ1-6; 10 nucleotides agree with TRBD1. The J segment lost 3 bases and the V segment lost 5 bases, leaving 4 bases of the junction unmatched. Per the germline V gene, CDR1 is LNHDA and CDR2 is SQIVND (reference sequence). The CDR3 sequence is 16 residues long. CDR3 protein: CASSRDRGLYNSPLHF. The CDR3, as DNA: TGTGCCAGTAGTCGGGACAGGGGACTCTATAATTCACCCCTCCACTTT.

The V and J genes are TRBV7-3 and TRBJ2-1; 9 bases map to TRBD1. Germline V gene data show CDR1 as SGHTA and CDR2 as FQGTGA. CDR3 length equals 16 residues. The V and J ends lost 6 bases and 4 bases, in that order; junction bases with no gene match: 10. CDR3 nucleotides: TGTGCCAGCAGTCCTACAGGGGGCGGACGGTACAATGAGCAGTTCTTC. Protein: CASSPTGGGRYNEQFF.

This sequence joins TRBV18 and TRBJ1-5; 7 bases agree with TRBD1. CDR3 length equals 19 residues. V gave up 4 bases and J gave up 7 bases; unmatched junction bases: 22. Germline V gives CDR1 KGHSH, CDR2 LQKENI. This CDR3 is CASSLDRLILDRVGQPQHF. As DNA, the CDR3 is TGTGCCAGCTCACTCGACCGACTCATTCTTGACAGGGTAGGACAGCCCCAGCATTTT.

The V gene is TRBV5-1, the J gene TRBJ2-7, with D maybe TRBD1 (5 bases). Per the germline V gene, CDR1 is SGHRS and CDR2 is YFSETQ. With 2 bases removed from V and 5 bases from J, the gap between germline ends came to 14 bases. The CDR3 loop spans 14 amino acids. CDR3 protein: CASSFVIGANEQYF. In DNA, the CDR3 is TGCGCCAGCAGCTTCGTAATTGGGGCTAACGAGCAGTACTTC.

This rearrangement joins TRBV5-6 to TRBJ2-2; D possibly corresponds to TRBD1 (6 bases). The CDR3 has 16 residues. Looked up from germline, CDR1 is SGHDT and CDR2 is YYEEEE. The V and J ends lost 1 base and 3 bases respectively, with 13 bases between them. CDR3 residues: CASSLQTGLYTGELFF. In DNA, the CDR3 is TGTGCCAGCAGCTTGCAGACAGGACTTTACACCGGGGAGCTGTTTTTT.

The chain combines TRBV7-9 with TRBJ1-5, with 8 bases matching TRBD1. After removal of 5 bases from V and 1 base from J, the junction contained 4 bases not matched to a gene. This CDR3 contains 15 residues. CDR1 is SEHNR, CDR2 FQNEAQ, per germline (reference sequence). CDR3 in amino acids: CASSLDRESNQPQHF. The CDR3 bases are TGTGCCAGCAGCCTGGACAGGGAGAGCAATCAGCCCCAGCATTTT.

The V call is TRBV5-1, the J call TRBJ2-2; 7 nucleotides line up with TRBD2. The CDR3 contains 17 residues. The V and J ends lost 1 base and 5 bases, in that order; junction bases with no gene match: 11. From germline, CDR1 is SGHRS and CDR2 YFSETQ. The CDR3 sequence is CASSLPRGTLKTGELFF. The CDR3 DNA reads as TGCGCCAGCAGCTTGCCGCGGGGGACGCTCAAAACCGGGGAGCTGTTTTTT.

The chain uses TRBV2 and TRBJ2-3; 10 bases match TRBD2. After removal of 4 bases from V and 5 bases from J, the junction contained 6 bases not matched to a gene. The CDR3 has 15 amino acids. Germline V gives CDR1 SNHLY, CDR2 FYNNEI. CDR3 DNA: TGTGCCAGCAGTGTGAGCGGGGGGGCCAGAGATACGCAGTATTTT. Amino acids: CASSVSGGARDTQYF.

The gene calls are TRBV15 and TRBJ2-5; TRBD2 agrees at 7 bases. CDR1 is LNHNV and CDR2 is YYDKDF in the germline V gene (reference sequence). The CDR3 consists of 14 residues. The ends lost 3 bases at V and 6 bases at J; junction bases unmatched: 7. The CDR3 DNA sequence: TGTGCCACCAGCAGTGGGGGGGGTACGAAGACCCAGTACTTC. This gives the protein CATSSGGGTKTQYF.

The chain couples TRBV30 to TRBJ1-2; TRBD1 aligns across 8 bases. The CDR3 runs 14 residues. Per germline, CDR1 GTSNPN and CDR2 SVGIG (reference sequence). Losses at the gene ends were 3 bases for V and 4 bases for J; bases not matched to a gene: 7. The CDR3, as DNA: TGTGCCTGGAGCCCAGGACAGGGCATCTATGGCTACACCTTC. This translates into CAWSPGQGIYGYTF.

The chain employs TRBV3-1 (or the pseudogene TRBV3-2) and TRBJ2-5, with 10 bases matching TRBD2. The CDR3 covers 17 residues. CDR1 is LGHDT and CDR2 is YNNKEL in the germline V gene (reference sequence). V was clipped by 0 bases and J by 7 bases; unmatched bases: 11. DNA of the CDR3: TGTGCCAGCAGCCAAGAGGCTAGCGGGGGCCTAGGGGGGACCCAGTACTTC. Translation gives CASSQEASGGLGGTQYF.

This chain links TRBV6-4 with TRBJ1-5; TRBD1 agrees at 11 bases. V was clipped by 9 bases and J by 6 bases; unmatched bases: 4. This CDR3 spans 13 amino acids. Per germline, CDR1 MRHNA and CDR2 SNTAGT. In nucleotides, the CDR3 is TGTGCCAGGAGCGGGACAGGGGGTCAGCCCCAGCATTTT. The encoded protein is CARSGTGGQPQHF.

The rearrangement links TRBV3-1 (or the pseudogene TRBV3-2) to TRBJ1-1, with a tentative D call TRBD1 (5 bases). Germline V gene sequence: CDR1 LGHDT, CDR2 YNNKEL (reference sequence). The CDR3 is 12 amino acids. Trimming took off 0 bases at V and 12 bases at J, with 11 bases between the two ends. The CDR3 nucleotides read TGTGCCAGCAGCCAAGAAGGGGTAGGCTCTTTCTTT. It encodes CASSQEGVGSFF.

The sample holds one count of this clone. The V gene is TRBV19, the J gene TRBJ1-2; 12 positions agree with TRBD1. The germline gives CDR1 LNHDA, CDR2 SQIVND (reference sequence). The CDR3 sequence is 22 residues long. V lost 5 bases, J lost 8 bases, and 30 bases stayed unmatched. The CDR3 loop is CASSPRGDRGHLWGFKLAGYTF. The DNA of the CDR3 is TGTGCCAGTAGTCCACGCGGGGACAGGGGGCATCTCTGGGGTTTCAAGCTGGCGGGCTACACCTTC.

The V gene is TRBV6-6, the J gene TRBJ2-7; 11 nucleotides line up with TRBD1. Germline V gives CDR1 MNHNY, CDR2 SVGAGI (reference sequence). Losses at the gene ends were 10 bases for V and 5 bases for J; bases not matched to a gene: 4. The CDR3 has 12 amino acids. The CDR3 nucleotides are TGTGCCACCGGGACAGGGGGGCACGAGCAGTACTTC. Protein: CATGTGGHEQYF.

This chain links TRBV7-2 with TRBJ2-2, with TRBD1 matching 9 bases. V lost 8 bases, J lost 5 bases, and 9 bases stayed unmatched. Germline values: CDR1 SGHTA, CDR2 FQGNSA. The CDR3 length is 15 residues. The CDR3 nucleotides read TGTGCCAGCGGTCGAGGACAGGGGTTTACCGGGGAGCTGTTTTTT. Translated, it gives CASGRGQGFTGELFF.

This chain joins TRBV4-1 and TRBJ1-2, with D possibly matching TRBD1 (6 bases). Germline lookup yields CDR1 MGHRA and CDR2 YSYEKL. This CDR3 has 15 residues. Trimming took off 3 bases at V and 5 bases at J, with 16 bases between the two ends. The CDR3, as DNA: TGCGCCAGCAGCCAGACAGGAACGGTCGAATATGGCTACACCTTC. Translation: CASSQTGTVEYGYTF.

The rearrangement links TRBV25-1 to TRBJ1-1; TRBD1 might be the D (6 bases). This CDR3 has 15 residues. The ends were cut back, 0 bases at V and 6 bases at J, with 14 bases in the middle. Germline V lookup: CDR1 MGHDK, CDR2 SYGVNS. The CDR3 bases are TGTGCCAGCAGTGAATATGACAGGTTCGGGTCTGAAGCTTTCTTT. Residues: CASSEYDRFGSEAFF. The full variable domain, in which reference TRBV25-1 and TRBJ1-1 provide the parts outside the CDR3, is EADIYQTPRYLVIGTGKKITLECSQTMGHDKMYWYQQDPGMELHLIHYSYGVNSTEKGDLSSESTVSRIRTEHFPLTLESARPSHTSQYLCASSEYDRFGSEAFFGQGTRLTVV.

DNA for the CDR3: TGCAGCGTTGAAGCGGGGGGGCCGGAGTGGTTTGGGGCCAACGTCCTGACTTTC. Translated, it gives CSVEAGGPEWFGANVLTF. The chain uses TRBV29-1 and TRBJ2-6; 8 bases align to TRBD2. Germline CDR1 and CDR2: SQVTM and ANQGSEA. The CDR3 runs 18 residues. Losses at the gene ends were 1 base for V and 3 bases for J; bases not matched to a gene: 11.

The V call is TRBV6-5, the J call TRBJ2-2; tentative D call: TRBD1 (5 bases). V lost 0 bases to trimming and J lost 2 bases, with 7 bases between them. Germline lookup yields CDR1 MNHEY and CDR2 SVGAGI. The CDR3 covers 15 residues. In DNA form, the CDR3 reads TGTGCCAGCAGTTACTCGACAGAAAACACCGGGGAGCTGTTTTTT. Protein: CASSYSTENTGELFF.

V usage is TRBV19 and J usage is TRBJ1-2; D not resolved. Per germline, CDR1 LNHDA and CDR2 SQIVND (reference sequence). V was pared by 7 bases and J by 5 bases, with 14 bases between. The CDR3 covers 13 residues. This chain's CDR3 is CASTPSMRYGYTF. The CDR3 DNA is TGTGCCAGTACCCCGAGCATGAGGTATGGCTACACCTTC.

V usage is TRBV7-9 and J usage is TRBJ2-2; 8 nucleotides agree with TRBD1. CDR3 length equals 18 residues. In germline, CDR1 is SEHNR, CDR2 FQNEAQ (reference sequence). The V gene end was trimmed by 3 bases and the J gene end by 1 base; junction bases not matched to a gene: 10. The CDR3 loop is CASSFDKTGAKNTGELFF. CDR3 in DNA: TGTGCCAGCAGCTTCGATAAGACAGGGGCCAAGAACACCGGGGAGCTGTTTTTT.

The genes are TRBV6-5 and TRBJ2-1; 9 bases are shared with TRBD1. This CDR3 region has 14 residues. V trimming: 10 bases; J trimming: 6 bases; junction bases outside the gene matches: 10. Germline V gene data show CDR1 as MNHEY and CDR2 as SVGAGI. This CDR3 is CATRVQGARNEQFF. CDR3 DNA: TGTGCCACCAGAGTACAGGGGGCTCGCAATGAGCAGTTCTTC.

This chain uses TRBV4-3 with TRBJ2-7; TRBD2 might be the D (6 bases). The germline V gene encodes CDR1 LGHNA and CDR2 YSLEER. V was trimmed by 0 bases and J by 0 bases, leaving 21 bases between them. The CDR3 length is 19 residues. For the CDR3, the DNA is TGCGCCAGCAGCCAAGATGCGGGGTTGGGGTCAGCAAGCTCCTACGAGCAGTACTTC. Its translation: CASSQDAGLGSASSYEQYF.

The chain carries TRBV6-5 and TRBJ2-7; the D gene is possibly TRBD2 (6 bases). V gave up 6 bases and J gave up 2 bases, with 8 bases separating them. The germline CDR1 and CDR2 sequences are MNHEY and SVGAGI. This CDR3 is built from 12 residues. CDR3 DNA: TGTGCCAGCAGGGGGACTGCCTACGAGCAGTACTTC. Amino acid sequence: CASRGTAYEQYF.